The 27 T cell receptor beta chains presented below share a single source sample, sequenced in a study of T-cell reconstitution after alpha-beta-depleted transplantation in children. Researchers prepared the TCRbeta library using unique molecular identifiers, the study reports. A single record per CDR3 protein comes from TCRdb applying MiXCR to the PCR reads. This sample has over 120,000 distinct CDR3 sequences; 8% to 10% occur once, and the top ten carry around 18%. The material sequenced was PBMCs, mostly from graft donor cells, taken 180 days after TCRalphabeta/CD19-depleted stem cell transplant. These receptors came from a female patient between 2 and 15 years old who had a stem cell transplant for congenital amegakaryocytic thrombocytopenia, so the T cells may come from the graft donor.

The chain uses TRBV12-3 or TRBV12-4 and TRBJ2-3; D is tentatively TRBD1 or TRBD2 (5 bases each). The CDR3 totals 16 residues. V dropped 5 bases and J dropped 2 bases, with 17 bases sitting between them. CDR3 amino acids: CASSQLRWGNTDTQYF. The DNA for the CDR3 is TGTGCCAGCAGTCAACTTAGGTGGGGGAACACAGATACGCAGTATTTT.

This clonotype was seen ten or more times. This chain joins TRBV4-1 and TRBJ2-2, with unresolved D. Trimming removed 4 bases from V and 7 bases from J, with 16 bases in between. The CDR3 totals 15 residues. The germline CDR1 and CDR2 sequences are MGHRA and YSYEKL. The CDR3 reads CASSPTVGFVGELFF. The CDR3, as DNA: TGCGCCAGCAGCCCTACGGTAGGGTTTGTCGGGGAGCTGTTTTTT.

With respect to this clonotype: A read error may be the cause here, since a much bigger clone is one base away. The rearrangement links TRBV28 to TRBJ2-7; 7 positions match TRBD1. There are 14 residues in the CDR3. CDR1 and CDR2 (germline): MDHEN, SYDVKM. V trimming: 10 bases; J trimming: 3 bases; junction bases outside the gene matches: 12. The CDR3 DNA reads as TGTGCCACCACGACAGGGCACAGCTACTACGAGCAGTACTTC. Residues: CATTTGHSYYEQYF.

This clonotype has at least ten counts. This rearrangement joins TRBV4-1 to TRBJ2-7; D unclear. The CDR3 length is 15 residues. Germline V gene sequence: CDR1 MGHRA, CDR2 YSYEKL. Between the trimmed V and J ends, which lost 0 bases and 2 bases, there was a span of 11 bases. Here the CDR3 DNA reads TGCGCCAGCAGCCAAGAGGCTTGGCAGACCTACGAGCAGTACTTC. It translates to CASSQEAWQTYEQYF.

This clonotype came up many times. The V and J genes are TRBV10-3 and TRBJ2-7, with 11 bases identical to TRBD2. V trimming: 0 bases; J trimming: 5 bases; junction bases outside the gene matches: 6. From germline, CDR1 is ENHRY and CDR2 SYGVKD. The CDR3 spans 16 residues. Here the CDR3 DNA reads TGTGCCATCAGTGAGTCGAATAGCGGGAGGGCCGACGAGCAGTACTTC. It encodes CAISESNSGRADEQYF.

This clonotype was found many times. The genes are TRBV5-1 and TRBJ2-3; 10 bases map to TRBD1. Germline-derived CDR1 and CDR2 are SGHRS and YFSETQ. V lost 0 bases to trimming and J lost 4 bases; unmatched junction nucleotides: 5. This CDR3 has 16 residues. The CDR3 nucleotides are TGCGCCAGCAGCTTGGTTGGGACAGGGGTCCCAGATACGCAGTATTTT. This sequence encodes CASSLVGTGVPDTQYF.

This clonotype occurred many times. The junction and the germline gene differ at one end; a read error may be behind it. CDR3 region: CASSLSGNSPLHF. The CDR3 nucleotides are TGTGCCAGCAGTTTATCGGGTAATTCACCCCTCCACTTT. This sequence joins TRBV5-1 and TRBJ1-6; D unresolved. The CDR3 is 13 residues long. CDR1 and CDR2 (germline): SGHRS, YFSETQ. Using reference TRBV5-1 and TRBJ1-6 for the parts outside the CDR3, the full variable domain is KAGVTQTPRYLIKTRGQQVTLSCSPISGHRSVSWYQQTPGQGLQFLFEYFSETQRNKGNFPGRFSGRQFSNSRSEMNVSTLELGDSALYLCASSLSGNSPLHFGNGTRLTVT.

This clonotype was seen ten or more times. The chain carries TRBV20-1 and TRBJ2-3; D unclear. Germline values: CDR1 DFQATT, CDR2 SNEGSKA (reference sequence). This CDR3 has 13 residues. Trimming took 6 bases from V and 0 from J, leaving 10 bases between them. The CDR3 DNA follows: TGCAGTGCGCGATCCCCTAGCACAGATACGCAGTATTTT. This encodes CSARSPSTDTQYF.

About this clonotype itself: A read error may produce the germline difference seen at one junction end. This chain uses TRBV29-1 with TRBJ1-4; D not certain. This CDR3 comprises 13 residues. Per germline, CDR1 SQVTM and CDR2 ANQGSEA. The CDR3 loop is CGVRSATNEKLFF. The CDR3 region has the DNA TGCGGCGTACGGTCTGCAACTAATGAAAAACTGTTTTTT.

This clonotype came up many times. The chain combines TRBV28 with TRBJ2-2; 7 positions agree with TRBD2. Trimming at V came to 3 bases and at J to 2 bases, leaving 9 bases not matched to a gene. The CDR3 extends over 17 amino acids. The germline CDR1 and CDR2 sequences are MDHEN and SYDVKM. In nucleotides, the CDR3 is TGTGCCAGCAGTTTGAGTGTGCTAGCGGCCAACACCGGGGAGCTGTTTTTT. Residues: CASSLSVLAANTGELFF.

This clonotype has ten or more counts. The V gene is TRBV15, the J gene TRBJ1-4, with 7 positions matching TRBD1. The CDR3 runs to 14 residues. Germline V lookup: CDR1 LNHNV, CDR2 YYDKDF (reference sequence). Trimming removed 4 bases from V and 4 bases from J; junction bases left unmatched: 3. The CDR3 DNA reads as TGTGCCACCAGCACGGGACAGAGTAATGAAAAACTGTTTTTT. It specifies CATSTGQSNEKLFF.

This clonotype has only a few counts. The genes are TRBV20-1 and TRBJ2-5, with 10 bases that match TRBD1. V trimming: 1 base; J trimming: 5 bases; junction bases outside the gene matches: 10. This CDR3 is 16 amino acids long. Germline V gene sequence: CDR1 DFQATT, CDR2 SNEGSKA (reference sequence). The CDR3 DNA reads as TGCAGTGCTAGAGTTTTGGGGACAGGGGATGGCGAGACCCAGTACTTC. It encodes CSARVLGTGDGETQYF.

This clonotype was seen ten or more times. The chain links TRBV12-3 or TRBV12-4 to TRBJ1-1, with D hard to call. The CDR3 loop spans 11 amino acids. The V gene lost 3 bases and the J gene lost 5 bases, with 4 bases spanning the gap. CDR3 region: CASSFITEAFF. CDR3 in DNA: TGTGCCAGCAGTTTTATAACTGAAGCTTTCTTT.

This clonotype was detected ten times or more. This chain uses TRBV7-6 with TRBJ1-3, with D perhaps matching TRBD1 (5 bases). V was cut by 5 bases and J by 0 bases, with 14 bases left in between. CDR1 is SGHVS and CDR2 is FNYEAQ in the germline V gene. The CDR3 loop spans 16 amino acids. In nucleotides, the CDR3 is TGTGCCAGCAGCATCCGGGACTTTTACTCTGGAAACACCATATATTTT. Its translation: CASSIRDFYSGNTIYF. Combining the CDR3 with reference TRBV7-6 and TRBJ1-3 gives the whole variable domain GAGVSQSPRYKVTKRGQDVALRCDPISGHVSLYWYRQALGQGPEFLTYFNYEAQQDKSGLPNDRFSAERPEGSISTLTIQRTEQRDSAMYRCASSIRDFYSGNTIYFGEGSWLTVV.

This clonotype was recorded many times. This sequence joins TRBV29-1 and TRBJ2-1; 9 positions match TRBD2. The CDR3 loop spans 14 amino acids. Per germline, CDR1 SQVTM and CDR2 ANQGSEA. With 4 bases clipped from V and 6 bases from J, the junction kept 7 bases outside the gene matches. CDR3 residues: CSVGLSRGGNEQFF. The CDR3 region has the DNA TGCAGCGTTGGGTTATCGCGGGGGGGCAATGAGCAGTTCTTC.

This clonotype turned up a few times. This chain links TRBV4-3 with TRBJ2-7; 8 bases agree with TRBD2. After removal of 1 base from V and 7 bases from J, the junction contained 6 bases not matched to a gene. The CDR3 sequence is 14 residues long. CDR1 LGHNA and CDR2 YSLEER come from the germline V gene. Here the CDR3 DNA reads TGCGCCAGCAGCCAAGTGACTAGCGTCCGGGAGCAGTACTTC. Its protein is CASSQVTSVREQYF.

This sequence joins TRBV6-2 or TRBV6-3 and TRBJ2-2; 9 bases are shared with TRBD2. The CDR3 runs 16 residues. The germline gives CDR1 MNHEY, CDR2 SVGEGT. V lost 8 bases to trimming and J lost 3 bases; unmatched junction nucleotides: 10. The CDR3 reads CASRNGLAGHTGELFF. CDR3 in DNA: TGTGCCAGCCGAAACGGGCTAGCGGGGCACACCGGGGAGCTGTTTTTT.

The V call is TRBV28, the J call TRBJ2-1; 8 bases match TRBD2. Germline values: CDR1 MDHEN, CDR2 SYDVKM. This CDR3 region has 15 residues. The J segment lost 6 bases and the V segment lost 7 bases, leaving 11 bases of the junction unmatched. The CDR3 DNA reads as TGTGCCAGCACCCCGGGGGGGAAGGGATCCAATGAGCAGTTCTTC. It encodes CASTPGGKGSNEQFF.

This clonotype was observed at least ten times. The chain uses TRBV7-2 and TRBJ2-1, with 9 bases identical to TRBD1. CDR3 length equals 16 residues. The germline V gene encodes CDR1 SGHTA and CDR2 FQGNSA. The V gene end was trimmed by 1 base and the J gene end by 6 bases; junction bases not matched to a gene: 7. CDR3 in amino acids: CASSLGPGQGSNEQFF. DNA of the CDR3: TGTGCCAGCAGCTTAGGCCCGGGACAGGGCAGCAATGAGCAGTTCTTC.

This clonotype was seen ten or more times. The rearrangement links TRBV19 to TRBJ2-1; 10 bases agree with TRBD2. CDR1 LNHDA and CDR2 SQIVND come from the germline V gene (reference sequence). This CDR3 is 16 amino acids long. The V and J ends lost 5 bases and 10 bases, in that order; junction bases with no gene match: 14. CDR3 protein: CASSPLGLAGVGEQFF. DNA of the CDR3: TGTGCCAGTAGTCCCCTCGGGCTAGCGGGAGTTGGGGAGCAGTTCTTC. Filled out from reference TRBV19 and TRBJ2-1, the complete variable domain reads DGGITQSPKYLFRKEGQNVTLSCEQNLNHDAMYWYRQDPGQGLRLIYYSQIVNDFQKGDIAEGYSVSREKKESFPLTVTSAQKNPTAFYLCASSPLGLAGVGEQFFGPGTRLTVL.

Ten or more counts support this clonotype. The V gene is TRBV5-1, the J gene TRBJ2-3; D not certain. Germline V gives CDR1 SGHRS, CDR2 YFSETQ. The CDR3 is 16 residues long. Trimming removed 1 base at V and 0 bases at J, with 12 bases between. CDR3 region: CASSLFTGPSTDTQYF. CDR3 DNA sequence: TGCGCCAGCAGCTTGTTTACGGGCCCTAGCACAGATACGCAGTATTTT.

In its sample, this clonotype was seen many times. The V and J genes are TRBV2 and TRBJ1-6, with no clear D. The CDR3 consists of 12 residues. Germline V gene sequence: CDR1 SNHLY, CDR2 FYNNEI. V was pared by 8 bases and J by 10 bases, with 12 bases between. CDR3 sequence (DNA): TGTGCCAGCGGGGTTGGGTTGTCACCCCTCCACTTT. This sequence encodes CASGVGLSPLHF.

This clonotype was detected ten times or more. CDR3 loop: CASSWRDRAEAFF. CDR3 nucleotides: TGCGCCAGCAGCTGGCGGGACAGGGCTGAAGCTTTCTTT. The V and J genes are TRBV5-1 and TRBJ1-1; TRBD1 matches at 9 bases. Germline CDR1 reads SGHRS; CDR2 reads YFSETQ. V lost 3 bases and J lost 6; bases outside the gene matches: 3. The CDR3 has 13 residues.

This clonotype was seen a few times. CDR3 sequence reads: CASSQTSGGDEQYF. Written as DNA, the CDR3 is TGTGCCAGCAGTCAAACTAGCGGGGGGGACGAGCAGTACTTC. V usage is TRBV3-1 and J usage is TRBJ2-7; 13 nucleotides align to TRBD2. This CDR3 spans 14 amino acids. The J segment lost 5 bases and the V segment lost 6 bases, leaving 4 bases of the junction unmatched. From germline, CDR1 is LGHDT and CDR2 YNNKEL (reference sequence).

The sample holds many counts of this clonotype. The V call is TRBV15, the J call TRBJ2-1; possible D gene TRBD1, 6 bases. Germline V lookup: CDR1 LNHNV, CDR2 YYDKDF (reference sequence). CDR3 length equals 14 residues. Deletions cut 0 bases from V and 8 bases from J, with 11 bases between. CDR3 nucleotide sequence: TGTGCCACCAGCAGAGATAGGGGGAACGATGAGCAGTTCTTC. Protein sequence: CATSRDRGNDEQFF.

The sample holds many counts of this clonotype. The chain uses TRBV5-1 and TRBJ2-3, with D possibly being TRBD2 (5 bases). Germline assignment: CDR1 SGHRS and CDR2 YFSETQ. Trimming shortened V by 0 bases and J by 9 bases, and 17 bases separated the two germline ends. This CDR3 has 15 residues. CDR3 sequence (DNA): TGCGCCAGCAGCTTGGTAGATCGAGGGCTGCAGACGCAGTATTTT. Its translation: CASSLVDRGLQTQYF.

With respect to this clonotype: At one end, the junction sequence differs from germline, possibly due to a read error. The chain recombines TRBV7-6 with TRBJ2-7, with 13 bases aligning to TRBD2. Germline-derived CDR1 and CDR2 are SGHVS and FNYEAQ. The CDR3 sequence is 15 residues long. The CDR3 nucleotides read TGTGCCAGCAGCGCGGGACTAGCGGGAATAAACGAGCACTACTTC. This sequence encodes CASSAGLAGINEHYF.